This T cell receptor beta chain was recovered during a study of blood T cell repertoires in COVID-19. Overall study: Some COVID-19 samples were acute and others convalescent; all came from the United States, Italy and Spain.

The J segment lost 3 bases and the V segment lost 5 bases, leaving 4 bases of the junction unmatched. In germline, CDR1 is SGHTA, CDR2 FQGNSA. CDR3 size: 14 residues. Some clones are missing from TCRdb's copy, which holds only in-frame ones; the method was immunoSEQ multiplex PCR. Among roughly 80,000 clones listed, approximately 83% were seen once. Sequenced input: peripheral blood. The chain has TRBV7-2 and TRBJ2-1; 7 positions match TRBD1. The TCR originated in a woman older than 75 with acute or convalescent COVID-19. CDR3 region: CASSPWDSYNEQFF. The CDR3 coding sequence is TGTGCCAGCAGCCCATGGGACAGCTACAATGAGCAGTTCTTC.